The 22 T cell receptor beta chains below come from one sample, sequenced in a study of T cells expressing NK-cell markers. With the 5' RACE reads reprocessed, TCRdb shows one record per CDR3 protein and no DNA. This sample's table has 350,000 to 400,000 distinct CDR3 sequences. What was sequenced was blood T cells: a sorted CD56 or NKG2C T cell subset, CD4+ or CD8+ T cells, or bulk PBMC T cells (not recorded which). These receptors were taken from a woman aged 50 to 65 in good health.

The J gene is TRBJ1-2, the V gene TRBV15. Germline CDR1 and CDR2: LNHNV and YYDKDF (reference sequence). The CDR3 consists of 13 residues. The CDR3 protein is CATSRETAYGYTF.

This chain uses TRBV7-9 with TRBJ2-7. Germline V gene lookup returns CDR1 SEHNR and CDR2 FQNEAQ (reference sequence). The CDR3 is 12 amino acids. The CDR3 sequence is CASAGRTYEQYF.

The chain is built from TRBV7-9 and TRBJ1-4; lacking DNA, the TRBD1 call made by TCRdb goes unchecked. Germline CDR1 reads SEHNR; CDR2 reads FQNEAQ (reference sequence). This CDR3 has 12 amino acids. CDR3 residues: CASNTGDEKLFF.

The J gene is TRBJ1-6, the V gene TRBV4-1. The CDR3 runs to 13 residues. Germline values: CDR1 MGHRA, CDR2 YSYEKL. The CDR3: CASSVRNNSPLHF.

The chain links TRBV24-1 to TRBJ2-1; TCRdb selects TRBD2, and the lack of DNA leaves this call unchecked. Germline values: CDR1 KGHDR, CDR2 SFDVKD. The CDR3 loop spans 14 amino acids. The CDR3 sequence: CATSDPRIRDEQFF.

The chain joins TRBV5-1 to TRBJ2-2; the TCRdb call, TRBD2, lacks DNA for checking. This CDR3 region has 17 residues. Germline V CDR1 and CDR2: SGHRS, YFSETQ. The CDR3 loop reads CASSLVGTGTNTGELFF.

This chain joins TRBV25-1 and TRBJ2-1; TCRdb's D call of TRBD2 is untestable without DNA. The germline CDR1 and CDR2 sequences are MGHDK and SYGVNS. The CDR3 is 16 amino acids. The CDR3 reads CASSGTQSGSHNEQFF.

This rearrangement joins TRBV5-1 to TRBJ2-7. CDR1 is SGHRS and CDR2 is YFSETQ in the germline V gene. The CDR3 is made up of 16 amino acids. The CDR3 spells CASSLVNTGASYEQYF.

The CDR3 here is CASSKMAWGDSSYTEAFF. The chain carries TRBV25-1 and TRBJ1-1; without DNA, the TCRdb call of TRBD1 cannot be checked. The CDR3 totals 18 residues. The germline V gene has CDR1 MGHDK and CDR2 SYGVNS.

The genes are TRBV11-2 and TRBJ1-4. Germline V gene data show CDR1 as SGHAT and CDR2 as FQNNGV. The CDR3 has 14 residues. Here the CDR3 reads CASSVGTTNEKLFF. Looking up the rest from reference TRBV11-2 and TRBJ1-4 gives the full variable domain: EAGVAQSPRYKIIEKRQSVAFWCNPISGHATLYWYQQILGQGPKLLIQFQNNGVVDDSQLPKDRFSAERLKGVDSTLKIQPAKLEDSAVYLCASSVGTTNEKLFFGSGTQLSVL.

The J gene is TRBJ1-1, the V gene TRBV12-3 or TRBV12-4; without DNA, the TCRdb call of TRBD1 cannot be checked. CDR3 size: 14 residues. The CDR3 loop is CASSSTGGISEAFF.

This chain joins TRBV2 and TRBJ2-2. Germline V gene lookup returns CDR1 SNHLY and CDR2 FYNNEI. The CDR3 sequence is 15 residues long. This CDR3 is CASREQRALTGELFF.

V is TRBV12-3 or TRBV12-4 and J is TRBJ2-1; TCRdb's assignment of TRBD1 cannot be checked, as there is no DNA. This CDR3 spans 15 amino acids. This CDR3 is CASTPSRDRGNEQFF.

The rearrangement joins TRBV3-1 to TRBJ2-2. Germline CDR1 reads LGHDT; CDR2 reads YNNKEL (reference sequence). This CDR3 spans 14 amino acids. CDR3 protein: CASSPTVFPGELFF. The full variable domain, its missing parts supplied by reference TRBV3-1 and TRBJ2-2, is DTAVSQTPKYLVTQMGNDKSIKCEQNLGHDTMYWYKQDSKKFLKIMFSYNNKELIINETVPNRFSPKSPDKAHLNLHINSLELGDSAVYFCASSPTVFPGELFFGEGSRLTVL.

The chain combines TRBV24-1 with TRBJ1-5; TCRdb designates TRBD1, a call that cannot be tested without DNA. The CDR3 consists of 14 residues. Germline CDR1 reads KGHDR; CDR2 reads SFDVKD. This CDR3 reads CATSDLHPLSPQHF.

The chain carries TRBV4-1 and TRBJ2-2; TCRdb outputs TRBD2, but without DNA this stays unchecked. The CDR3 consists of 16 residues. Looked up from germline, CDR1 is MGHRA and CDR2 is YSYEKL. The CDR3 reads CASSLTSGRSTGELFF.

The chain has TRBV27 and TRBJ2-7; the D call of TRBD2 rests on TCRdb alone, since no DNA is present to check it. From germline, CDR1 is MNHEY and CDR2 SMNVEV (reference sequence). This CDR3 spans 16 amino acids. The CDR3 region is CASSFTAGGPSYEQYF.

The chain has TRBV5-6 and TRBJ1-5; TCRdb returns TRBD1, unconfirmable since there is no DNA. Germline lookup yields CDR1 SGHDT and CDR2 YYEEEE. The CDR3 runs 14 residues. The CDR3: CASSLGALNQPQHF.

The gene calls are TRBV4-2 and TRBJ2-5; there is no DNA to check the TCRdb D call of TRBD1. In germline, CDR1 is LGHNA, CDR2 YNFKEQ. The CDR3 has 15 residues. CDR3 in amino acids: CASSQDGTGQETQYF.

The V call is TRBV10-3, the J call TRBJ2-7; TCRdb's assignment of TRBD2 cannot be checked, as there is no DNA. The CDR3 is 17 residues long. Germline V gene sequence: CDR1 ENHRY, CDR2 SYGVKD. CDR3 region: CAISGFGPTAGIYEQYF.

The gene calls are TRBV10-3 and TRBJ1-1; with no DNA, the TCRdb D assignment of TRBD1 cannot be verified. The CDR3 contains 12 residues. The germline gives CDR1 ENHRY, CDR2 SYGVKD. CDR3 sequence reads: CAISETQGWAFF.

The chain combines TRBV7-6 with TRBJ1-3. The CDR3 totals 13 residues. The germline CDR1 and CDR2 sequences are SGHVS and FNYEAQ. CDR3 region: CASSLQAGNTIYF.